A selection of T cell receptor beta chains follows, all from one sample in a study of T cell repertoires in ileal Crohn's disease. Produced via immunoSEQ multiplex PCR; TCRdb's table is partial and in-frame only. Of about 11,000 clones in the sample, around 87% were seen once. Material: ileal tissue. The source is an adult with Crohn's disease. Both conserved end residues are part of each CDR3. D genes are given only for firm matches. Clone size is stated in some rows and not others, as once, few, many or a class when expanded.

NA | TRBJ2-1 | TRBD2 | TRBV7-9 | TGTGCCAGCAGCTTAGGACTAGCAGCTGGCGATGAGCAGTTCTTC | CASSLGLAAGDEQFF
NA | TRBJ2-1 | NA | TRBV7-9 | TGTGCCAGCGGAGCCTCCAATGAGCAGTTCTTC | CASGASNEQFF
NA | TRBJ2-4 | NA | TRBV7-2 | TGTGCCAGCGGAACACAGAAGGTGGACATTCAGTACTTC | CASGTQKVDIQYF
NA | TRBJ2-7 | NA | TRBV10-3 | TGTGCCATCAGAAATCAGGGTTCCTACGAGCAGTACTTC | CAIRNQGSYEQYF
NA | TRBJ1-2 | NA | TRBV7-9 | TGTGCCAGCAGCTGGGAAAATACCGGGCCCCCCTATGGCTACACCTTC | CASSWENTGPPYGYTF
few | TRBJ1-1 | NA | TRBV20-1 | TGCAGTGCTAGAGATAAGACTGAAGCTTTCTTT | CSARDKTEAFF
NA | TRBJ1-5 | NA | TRBV18 | TGTGCCAGCTCCCCCTCGGGGGCGAAGAGCAATCAGCCCCAGCATTTT | CASSPSGAKSNQPQHF
NA | TRBJ2-5 | NA | TRBV2 | TGTGCCAGCAGGAAGGGGGTGGAGGCCCGAGGTCTGGAGACCCAGTACTTC | CASRKGVEARGLETQYF
NA | TRBJ1-6 | TRBD1 | TRBV18 | TGTGCCAGCTCGGGACAGGGGGATTCACCCCTCCACTTT | CASSGQGDSPLHF
NA | TRBJ1-5 | TRBD1 | TRBV6-1 | TGTGCCAGCAGTACCCGACAGGGAAATCAGCCCCAGCATTTT | CASSTRQGNQPQHF
NA | TRBJ2-1 | NA | TRBV5-1 | TGCGCCAGCAGCTCCGGGACTGAAAGGGGTGAGCAGTTCTTC | CASSSGTERGEQFF
NA | TRBJ2-1 | NA | TRBV5-4 | TGTGCCAGCAGCCGAATGACCCCCCTGGACTACAATGAGCAGTTCTTC | CASSRMTPLDYNEQFF
NA | TRBJ2-1 | NA | TRBV7-2 | TGTGCCAGCAGCTTCCACTCCGCCCGGAGGGACAATGAGCAGTTCTTC | CASSFHSARRDNEQFF
NA | TRBJ1-5 | NA | TRBV15 | TGTGCCACCAGCATAGATAATCAGCCCCAGCATTTT | CATSIDNQPQHF
NA | TRBJ2-1 | TRBD2 | TRBV27 | TGTGCCAGCGCCAGCCCACTTGCGGGAGGGAGCTACAATGAGCAGTTCTTC | CASASPLAGGSYNEQFF
NA | TRBJ1-1 | NA | TRBV11-2 | TGTGCCAGCAGCCACTGGGAAACCAACACTGAAGCTTTCTTT | CASSHWETNTEAFF
NA | TRBJ2-5 | NA | TRBV9 | TGTGCCAGCAGTTCCGGGAGAACCCAGTACTTC | CASSSGRTQYF
once | TRBJ1-2 | TRBD1 | TRBV4-2 | TGTGCCAGCAGCCAACCAGACAGGGGGGGCGAAGGCTACACCTTC | CASSQPDRGGEGYTF
NA | TRBJ1-5 | NA | TRBV6-1 | TGTGCCAGCGCAGGGAGGTCCAATCAGCCCCAGCATTTT | CASAGRSNQPQHF
NA | TRBJ2-3 | NA | TRBV5-1 | TGCGCCAGCAGCTTCGGGGCAGGCCGCACAGATACGCAGTATTTT | CASSFGAGRTDTQYF
NA | TRBJ2-2 | TRBD2 | TRBV7-3 | TGTGCCAGCAGTTTAATACCGGGACTACGCACCGGGGAGCTGTTTTTT | CASSLIPGLRTGELFF
NA | TRBJ1-5 | NA | TRBV5-1 | TGCGCCAGCAGCTTGGATGATGTTAATCAGCCCCAGCATTTT | CASSLDDVNQPQHF
NA | TRBJ2-2 | NA | TRBV28 | TGTGCCAGCAGTTCCGGGTCCTCAAGGGGCACCGGGGAGCTGTTTTTT | CASSSGSSRGTGELFF
NA | TRBJ1-5 | NA | TRBV30 | TGTGCCTGGAGTCTAACAGGACTGGGTATGCCCCAGCATTTT | CAWSLTGLGMPQHF
NA | TRBJ1-2 | NA | TRBV5-1 | TGCGCCAGCAGCTTGAATAAAGTTGGCTACACCTTC | CASSLNKVGYTF
NA | TRBJ1-1 | NA | TRBV18 | TGTGCCAGCTCACCAAAGCGGTGGGACACTGAAGCTTTCTTT | CASSPKRWDTEAFF
NA | TRBJ2-1 | TRBD2 | TRBV6-6 | TGTGCCAGCAGATTCGAGCGGGAGGGCCCCATAAATGAGCAGTTCTTC | CASRFEREGPINEQFF
NA | TRBJ1-4 | NA | TRBV19 | TGTGCCAGTAGTCCTCGAGGAGGGAGCGGTGAAAAACTGTTTTTT | CASSPRGGSGEKLFF
NA | TRBJ1-5 | NA | TRBV4-2 | TGTGCCAGCAGCCACGGAAGGTCAGGTAATCAGCCCCAGCATTTT | CASSHGRSGNQPQHF
NA | TRBJ1-1 | NA | TRBV2 | TGTGCCAGCAGTGGACAGAAGAACACTGAAGCTTTCTTT | CASSGQKNTEAFF
NA | TRBJ1-2 | NA | TRBV6-1 | TGTGCCAGCAGTGTGGGTCGTACTTGGACCTATGGCTACACCTTC | CASSVGRTWTYGYTF
NA | TRBJ2-7 | NA | TRBV7-3 | TGTGCCAGCAGCTACTCCCCACCCGGGGTGGGGGAGCAGTACTTC | CASSYSPPGVGEQYF
NA | TRBJ2-3 | NA | TRBV5-1 | TGCGCCAGCAGAGAGGGTGGGGATACGCAGTATTTT | CASREGGDTQYF
once | TRBJ2-5 | NA | TRBV4-3 | TGCGCCAGCAGCTGGAGTCGAGAGCTGGGGGAGACCCAGTACTTC | CASSWSRELGETQYF
NA | TRBJ2-5 | TRBD1 | TRBV29-1 | TGCAGCTCCCGGGACAGTCAAGAGACCCAGTACTTC | CSSRDSQETQYF
NA | TRBJ2-5 | NA | TRBV19 | TGTGCCAGTAGGGAGAGGGAGACCCAGTACTTC | CASRERETQYF
NA | TRBJ1-2 | NA | TRBV12-5 | TGTGCTAGTGGTTCCACTACGGTCCGAGGCTACACCTTC | CASGSTTVRGYTF
NA | TRBJ2-6 | NA | TRBV18 | TGTGCCAGCTCACTGAGTGGATCTGGGGCCAACGTCCTGACTTTC | CASSLSGSGANVLTF
NA | TRBJ2-7 | NA | TRBV11-2 | TGTGCCAGCAGCTTAGAACACAGGGCCGAGCAGTACTTC | CASSLEHRAEQYF
once | TRBJ1-1 | NA | TRBV2 | TGTGCCAGCAGTGCATCGGCAGGGACTACGCGCACTGAAGCTTTCTTT | CASSASAGTTRTEAFF
NA | TRBJ1-2 | TRBD1 | TRBV20-1 | TGCAGTGCCCAGGGGGGAAATGGCTACACCTTC | CSAQGGNGYTF
NA | TRBJ2-3 | NA | TRBV7-2 | TGTGCCAGCATCTATAAAGGGGGTCATCCCACAGATACGCAGTATTTT | CASIYKGGHPTDTQYF
large | TRBJ2-5 | NA | TRBV11-2 | TGTGCCAGCAGCTTGGGGGGATCGGAGACCCAGTACTTC | CASSLGGSETQYF
NA | TRBJ1-1 | NA | TRBV2 | TGTGCCAGCAGCCTCTTTGACAGCACTGAAGCTTTCTTT | CASSLFDSTEAFF
NA | TRBJ2-3 | NA | TRBV30 | TGTGCCTGGACGGTGGGTGGGAGCACAGATACGCAGTATTTT | CAWTVGGSTDTQYF
NA | TRBJ1-2 | NA | TRBV19 | TGTGCCAGTAGGCTTCGAGAGAACCCCAACTATGGCTACACCTTC | CASRLRENPNYGYTF
NA | TRBJ1-1 | NA | TRBV2 | TGTGCCAGCAGTGAGGAAGTGAACACTGAAGCTTTCTTT | CASSEEVNTEAFF
NA | TRBJ1-1 | TRBD1 | TRBV5-4 | TGTGCCAGCAGCCCTAGCCGGCAGGGGGTTCGGAACACTGAAGCTTTCTTT | CASSPSRQGVRNTEAFF
NA | TRBJ2-2 | TRBD2 | TRBV18 | TGTGCCAGCTCACCTTCGACGGGAGGTAACACCGGGGAGCTGTTTTTT | CASSPSTGGNTGELFF
NA | TRBJ1-1 | NA | TRBV5-4 | TGTGCCAGCAGCCCTACCCAGGGTAGAGTTGCTGAAGCTTTCTTT | CASSPTQGRVAEAFF